Each of the 15 T cell receptor beta chains below was sequenced from the same sample in a study of CD8 T cells in Susac syndrome. Random-hexamer reverse transcription was applied to about 0.5 to 1 ug RNA. Each CDR3 protein is one row after TCRdb ran MiXCR on the immunoSEQ multiplex PCR reads. Of 100,000 or so distinct CDR3 sequences detected, 95% appear once; the ten largest clones hold approximately 0.33%. Sequencing was carried out using CD8+ T cells from PBMCs. These receptor sequences come from a human donor with Susac syndrome.

The chain employs TRBV29-1 and TRBJ1-2; possibly TRBD1 for D (5 bases). The V end lost 3 bases, the J end lost 6 bases, and 14 bases lay between the germline ends. Germline CDR1 and CDR2: SQVTM and ANQGSEA. CDR3 length: 13 residues. Here the CDR3 reads CSVDLRDPNGYTF. CDR3 nucleotides: TGCAGCGTTGACCTCAGGGATCCCAATGGCTACACCTTC.

The rearrangement links TRBV19 to TRBJ2-7; D remains unclear. Looked up from germline, CDR1 is LNHDA and CDR2 is SQIVND (reference sequence). The V end was cut by 0 bases, the J end by 1 base, with 4 bases between. The CDR3 has 13 amino acids. The CDR3 sequence: CASSIEGSYEQYF. In nucleotides, the CDR3 is TGTGCCAGTAGTATAGAGGGTTCCTACGAGCAGTACTTC.

This clonotype was detected a few times. The CDR3 nucleotides are TGTGCCAGCAGCTTCGGAGATGGCTACACCTTC. Amino acid sequence: CASSFGDGYTF. V and J are TRBV11-2 and TRBJ1-2; no reliable D call. V lost 3 bases to trimming and J lost 6 bases, with 5 bases between them. CDR1 and CDR2 from the germline V gene are SGHAT and FQNNGV. The CDR3 extends over 11 amino acids.

The chain combines TRBV2 with TRBJ1-5; TRBD1 aligns across 8 bases. Germline lookup yields CDR1 SNHLY and CDR2 FYNNEI. V shed 9 bases and J 5 bases; nucleotides not matched to a gene: 9. CDR3 length: 14 residues. The DNA for the CDR3 is TGTGCCAGTAGACAGGGGAGGGTCGATCAGCCCCAGCATTTT. This sequence encodes CASRQGRVDQPQHF.

The chain links TRBV13 to TRBJ1-4; no definite D call. From germline, CDR1 is PRHDT and CDR2 FYEKMQ (reference sequence). There are 17 residues in the CDR3. Trimming removed 4 bases from V and 8 bases from J, with 23 bases in between. CDR3 protein: CASSSYPARELGEKLFF. In nucleotides, the CDR3 is TGTGCCAGCAGCTCCTACCCGGCGCGGGAGCTAGGGGAAAAACTGTTTTTT.

The V and J genes are TRBV7-9 and TRBJ1-2; possible D gene TRBD1, 5 bases. The germline gives CDR1 SEHNR, CDR2 FQNEAQ (reference sequence). V was shortened by 1 base and J by 4 bases, with 13 bases between the two germline ends. This CDR3 has 15 residues. CDR3 protein: CASSLDRGTSYGYTF. DNA of the CDR3: TGTGCCAGCAGCTTAGATCGGGGGACGAGCTATGGCTACACCTTC.

The chain combines TRBV7-2 with TRBJ2-3; 8 bases line up with TRBD2. Germline V gene lookup returns CDR1 SGHTA and CDR2 FQGNSA. The CDR3 runs to 14 residues. The V gene end was trimmed by 3 bases and the J gene end by 4 bases; junction bases not matched to a gene: 3. CDR3 protein: CASSLRGAADTQYF. The DNA of the CDR3 is TGTGCCAGCAGCTTGCGGGGGGCAGCAGATACGCAGTATTTT. Full variable domain (rest looked up from reference TRBV7-2 and TRBJ2-3): GAGVSQSPSNKVTEKGKDVELRCDPISGHTALYWYRQSLGQGLEFLIYFQGNSAPDKSGLPSDRFSAERTGGSVSTLTIQRTQQEDSAVYLCASSLRGAADTQYFGPGTRLTVL.

The chain links TRBV29-1 to TRBJ2-3; possibly TRBD2 for D (7 bases). Trimming removed 6 bases from V and 3 bases from J, with 19 bases in between. The length of the CDR3 is 15 residues. The V gene's germline CDR1 is SQVTM and CDR2 ANQGSEA. The CDR3 is CSVPRRGGGTDTQYF. The CDR3 nucleotides read TGCAGCGTCCCTCGCCGAGGGGGAGGGACAGATACGCAGTATTTT.

The V call is TRBV20-1, the J call TRBJ2-5, with 9 bases lining up with TRBD2. V dropped 5 bases and J dropped 5; count of bases not matched to a gene: 9. Germline assignment: CDR1 DFQATT and CDR2 SNEGSKA (reference sequence). The CDR3 sequence is 14 residues long. The CDR3 DNA reads TGCAGTGCTTTCGCGGGGGGGCCACGGGAGACCCAGTACTTC. This sequence encodes CSAFAGGPRETQYF.

This rearrangement joins TRBV10-3 to TRBJ2-3; 8 bases match TRBD2. Per the germline V gene, CDR1 is ENHRY and CDR2 is SYGVKD. With 6 bases clipped from V and 4 bases from J, the junction kept 9 bases outside the gene matches. The CDR3 contains 15 residues. The CDR3 coding sequence is TGTGCCATCAGAGACGAGCGGGGGATTGCAGATACGCAGTATTTT. This encodes CAIRDERGIADTQYF.

The rearrangement uses TRBV6-4 and TRBJ2-1; 16 nucleotides agree with TRBD2. Trimming took 6 bases from V and 8 from J; bases not matched to a gene: 4. The CDR3 consists of 15 residues. CDR1 MRHNA and CDR2 SNTAGT come from the germline V gene. The CDR3, as DNA: TGTGCCAGCAGGGGACTAGCGGGAGGGCCGGATGAGCAGTTCTTC. The encoded protein is CASRGLAGGPDEQFF.

The gene calls are TRBV12-3 or TRBV12-4 and TRBJ2-7; no reliable D call. This CDR3 spans 13 amino acids. V was cut by 8 bases and J by 3 bases, with 14 bases left in between. CDR3 sequence reads: CASSTIPDYEQYF. The CDR3 nucleotides are TGTGCCAGCTCCACCATCCCAGACTACGAGCAGTACTTC.

The rearrangement joins TRBV27 to TRBJ2-3; D not certain. This CDR3 spans 16 amino acids. Germline V lookup: CDR1 MNHEY, CDR2 SMNVEV (reference sequence). Between the trimmed V and J ends, which lost 3 bases and 4 bases, there was a span of 17 bases. The CDR3: CASSFQFPRGPDTQYF. CDR3 coding DNA: TGTGCCAGCAGTTTCCAGTTCCCCCGAGGCCCAGATACGCAGTATTTT.

The V gene is TRBV5-1, the J gene TRBJ2-7; D might be TRBD2 (6 bases). Trimming removed 4 bases at V and 2 bases at J, with 16 bases between. Germline V gene sequence: CDR1 SGHRS, CDR2 YFSETQ. The CDR3 extends over 15 amino acids. CDR3 sequence: CASSNPGTAAYEQYF. CDR3 nucleotide sequence: TGCGCCAGCAGCAACCCCGGGACTGCCGCCTACGAGCAGTACTTC.

This chain uses TRBV18 with TRBJ2-1; D is unresolved. With 1 base removed from V and 0 bases from J, the gap between germline ends came to 7 bases. The V gene's germline CDR1 is KGHSH and CDR2 LQKENI. The CDR3 has 15 amino acids. CDR3 sequence (DNA): TGTGCCAGCTCACCACAAGGGTACTCCTACAATGAGCAGTTCTTC. This sequence encodes CASSPQGYSYNEQFF.